The 10 T cell receptor beta chains below come from one sample, sequenced in a study of PD-L1 blockade in urothelial cancer. Some clones are missing from TCRdb's copy, which holds only in-frame ones; the method was immunoSEQ multiplex PCR. This sample has fewer than 40,000 clones, with around 90% found just once. The starting material was PBMCs, obtained around atezolizumab (anti-PD-L1) treatment. Every receptor here comes from an older man with urothelial cancer.

V is TRBV7-9 and J is TRBJ2-7; 11 bases fit TRBD2. Trimming took 5 bases from V and 5 from J; bases not matched to a gene: 5. CDR3 length: 14 residues. Germline CDR1 reads SEHNR; CDR2 reads FQNEAQ (reference sequence). For the CDR3, the DNA is TGTGCCAGCAGCAGATCTAGCGGGAGGAACGAGCAGTACTTC. Translation gives CASSRSSGRNEQYF.

J is TRBJ2-7 and V is TRBV28, with TRBD1 matching over 8 bases. The germline V gene has CDR1 MDHEN and CDR2 SYDVKM. The CDR3 contains 16 residues. J gave up 6 bases and V 3 bases, and 13 bases lay outside the gene matches. CDR3 sequence reads: CASSFWAGGRLGEQYF. The CDR3 region has the DNA TGTGCCAGCAGTTTCTGGGCAGGGGGCCGTTTAGGCGAGCAGTACTTC.

The rearrangement joins TRBV11-2 to TRBJ2-3; 9 bases align to TRBD2. CDR1 is SGHAT and CDR2 is FQNNGV in the germline V gene. V shed 5 bases and J 5 bases; nucleotides not matched to a gene: 5. The CDR3 has 14 residues. The CDR3 loop reads CASSPAGGLDTQYF. Here the CDR3 DNA reads TGTGCCAGCAGCCCAGCGGGGGGCCTAGATACGCAGTATTTT.

The J gene is TRBJ2-5, the V gene TRBV9; 7 positions match TRBD1. Losses at the gene ends were 3 bases for V and 1 base for J; bases not matched to a gene: 3. CDR3 size: 14 residues. Germline loops: CDR1 SGDLS, CDR2 YYNGEE. The CDR3 reads CASSGWDSQETQYF. CDR3 DNA sequence: TGTGCCAGCAGCGGCTGGGACAGCCAAGAGACCCAGTACTTC.

This clone came up a few times. V and J are TRBV28 and TRBJ1-1; D may be TRBD1 (5 bases). This CDR3 comprises 14 residues. Germline V lookup: CDR1 MDHEN, CDR2 SYDVKM. V was cut by 7 bases and J by 1 base, with 13 bases left in between. The CDR3 DNA reads TGTGCCAGCATCCGATGGAGGGGGAACACTGAAGCTTTCTTT. It translates to CASIRWRGNTEAFF.

The rearrangement joins TRBV7-8 to TRBJ2-1; 7 bases are shared with TRBD2. Germline V gene data show CDR1 as SGHVS and CDR2 as FQNEAQ. The length of the CDR3 is 15 residues. The ends lost 1 base at V and 4 bases at J; junction bases unmatched: 4. CDR3 amino acids: CASSLGGGMYNEQFF. CDR3 DNA: TGTGCCAGCAGCTTAGGGGGAGGGATGTACAATGAGCAGTTCTTC. Full variable domain (rest looked up from reference TRBV7-8 and TRBJ2-1): GAGVSQSPRYKVAKRGQDVALRCDPISGHVSLFWYQQALGQGPEFLTYFQNEAQLDKSGLPSDRFFAERPEGSVSTLKIQRTQQEDSAVYLCASSLGGGMYNEQFFGPGTRLTVL.

This clone occurred once. The chain joins TRBV27 to TRBJ2-7; 9 nucleotides align to TRBD2. Germline V CDR1 and CDR2: MNHEY, SMNVEV (reference sequence). The CDR3 has 18 amino acids. J was trimmed by 0 bases and V by 6 bases; bases with no gene match: 15. CDR3 in amino acids: CASRPRLGTSPSSYEQYF. The CDR3 coding sequence is TGTGCCAGCAGGCCAAGGCTGGGGACTAGCCCCAGCTCCTACGAGCAGTACTTC.

This chain connects TRBV10-3 to TRBJ1-1; the D gene is possibly TRBD1 (5 bases). The length of the CDR3 is 12 residues. From germline, CDR1 is ENHRY and CDR2 SYGVKD. Trimming stripped 8 bases from V and 0 bases from J, with 7 bases between. The CDR3 sequence is CAIAQVNTEAFF. CDR3 in DNA: TGTGCCATCGCACAGGTGAACACTGAAGCTTTCTTT.

This clone has only one observation. The genes are TRBV5-1 and TRBJ2-7; 14 bases match TRBD2. The germline V gene has CDR1 SGHRS and CDR2 YFSETQ. Trimming cost V 4 bases and J 1 base; bases outside gene matches: 4. The CDR3 extends over 16 amino acids. The CDR3 DNA is TGCGCCAGCAGCCCCGGGACTAGCGGGAGATCCTACGAGCAGTACTTC. Amino acid sequence: CASSPGTSGRSYEQYF.

This rearrangement joins TRBV9 to TRBJ2-2, with D unresolved. Trimming took off 1 base at V and 1 base at J, with 2 bases between the two ends. There are 13 residues in the CDR3. Germline-derived CDR1 and CDR2 are SGDLS and YYNGEE. CDR3 nucleotides: TGTGCCAGCAGCGTACAGAACACCGGGGAGCTGTTTTTT. Its protein is CASSVQNTGELFF.